The present TCR beta chain was sequenced within a study of cytomegalovirus exposure and HLA in healthy donors. 13 Jbeta primers and 60 Vbeta primers were used for the PCR. TCRdb keeps only in-frame clones here, not all; method: immunoSEQ multiplex PCR. This table has 180,000 or so clones, 60% to 80% appearing once. Losses at the gene ends were 4 bases for V and 6 bases for J; bases not matched to a gene: 4. The CDR3 extends over 14 amino acids. Germline CDR1 reads SNHLY; CDR2 reads FYNNEI. The V call is TRBV2, the J call TRBJ2-1; 9 nucleotides agree with TRBD1. The sequenced sample was PBMCs. The sequence came from a man aged 50 or older in good health and CMV-seropositive. The chain's CDR3 is CASSVGGQGNEQFF. The CDR3 DNA reads TGTGCCAGCAGTGTTGGGGGACAGGGCAATGAGCAGTTCTTC.